A selection of T cell receptor beta chains follows, all from one sample in a study of beta chain features in type 1 diabetes. The repertoire was sequenced with immunoSEQ multiplex PCR; TCRdb's copy has only in-frame clones and lacks some. The top ten clones hold approximately 0.043% of a sample with hundreds of thousands of clones, more than 12% of them seen once. Sequenced material: naive CD4+ T cells from blood. The receptors were sampled from a man between 18 and 35 years old with type 1 diabetes. The CDR3 runs from the conserved cysteine through the conserved F or W. D genes are given only for firm matches. Some rows mark clone size as missing; the rest say once, few, many or name a class of expanded clone.

clone size,D gene,V gene,J gene,CDR3 DNA,CDR3 protein
few,.,TRBV30,TRBJ1-2,TGTGCCTGGAGTGTACTGGGGCAGGGAGACTATGGCTACACCTTC,CAWSVLGQGDYGYTF
.,.,TRBV29-1,TRBJ1-1,TGCAGCGTAGCCCCCCTTTCAGGGCACACTGAAGCTTTCTTT,CSVAPLSGHTEAFF
few,.,TRBV2,TRBJ1-1,TGTGCCAGCAAGGGCACGGCCCTAGAGACTGAAGCTTTCTTT,CASKGTALETEAFF
few,.,TRBV30,TRBJ1-5,TGTGCCTGGAGTGTACAGAGTGGGCAGCCCCAGCATTTT,CAWSVQSGQPQHF
few,TRBD2,TRBV18,TRBJ2-3,TGTGCCAGCTCCACCTTGGGAGGGGCTAGCACAGATACGCAGTATTTT,CASSTLGGASTDTQYF
few,.,TRBV29-1,TRBJ2-3,TGCAGCGCCTCCGGTTCCACAGATACGCAGTATTTT,CSASGSTDTQYF
few,TRBD2,TRBV9,TRBJ2-1,TGTGCCAGCAGCGTAGATAGCGGGAGGGCCGTGTTCTTC,CASSVDSGRAVFF
.,TRBD1,TRBV4-2,TRBJ2-7,TGTGCCAGCAGCCCCCTAGGGACAGGTGGGAACGAGCAGTACTTC,CASSPLGTGGNEQYF
few,TRBD2,TRBV7-9,TRBJ2-1,TGTGCCAGCAGCATGGGACTAGGTTTAGATGAGCAGTTCTTC,CASSMGLGLDEQFF
few,TRBD1,TRBV19,TRBJ1-6,TGTGCCACCGCGGACAGGGGAGGTTCACCCCTCCACTTT,CATADRGGSPLHF
few,TRBD1,TRBV4-1,TRBJ2-1,TGCGCCAGCAGCCGTCCCACGGACAGGACAACCTACAATGAGCAGTTCTTC,CASSRPTDRTTYNEQFF
few,.,TRBV6-6,TRBJ1-2,TGTGCCAGCAGTTACAGGGAGAGTCTAATACTCTATGGCTACACCTTC,CASSYRESLILYGYTF
.,.,TRBV11-2,TRBJ2-3,TGTGCCAGCAGCTTAATCTCGGGGGTTCATACGCAGTATTTT,CASSLISGVHTQYF
.,.,TRBV13,TRBJ2-5,TGTGCCAGCAGCTTAGTAGTAGGGACCCAGTACTTC,CASSLVVGTQYF
few,.,TRBV5-1,TRBJ2-3,TGCGCCAGCAGCTTAAACCTGGGAGATACGCAGTATTTT,CASSLNLGDTQYF
.,TRBD1,TRBV30,TRBJ1-5,TGTGCCTGGAGTGTGACGACAGGGGGCAATCAGCCCCAGCATTTT,CAWSVTTGGNQPQHF
.,TRBD1,TRBV7-2,TRBJ2-7,TGTGCCAGCAGCTTTGGTCAGGGGGCATCCTACGAGCAGTACTTC,CASSFGQGASYEQYF
.,TRBD2,TRBV30,TRBJ2-1,TGTGCCTGGAGTCACCGGACTAGCGGGAGAAATGAGCAGTTCTTC,CAWSHRTSGRNEQFF
.,TRBD1,TRBV28,TRBJ2-5,TGTGCCAGCAGCGTTCGGACAGGGGGAATGGAGACCCAGTACTTC,CASSVRTGGMETQYF
few,.,TRBV5-1,TRBJ2-3,TGCGCCAGCACCCAATTAGAAGAGAGCACAGATACGCAGTATTTT,CASTQLEESTDTQYF
few,.,TRBV30,TRBJ2-3,TGTGCCCTACGGGGGGCCTACACAGATACGCAGTATTTT,CALRGAYTDTQYF
.,TRBD1,TRBV7-2,TRBJ2-1,TGTGCCAGCAGCAGCCAACCGGGACAGGGCTACAATGAGCAGTTCTTC,CASSSQPGQGYNEQFF
.,.,TRBV4-1,TRBJ2-7,TGCGCCAGCAGCCTGACAGGACACGACTCCTACGAGCAGTACTTC,CASSLTGHDSYEQYF
few,.,TRBV27,TRBJ2-2,TGTGCCACGGCGATGAGGGCCGGGGAGCTGTTTTTT,CATAMRAGELFF
.,.,TRBV30,TRBJ1-1,TGTGCCTGGAGTCAGGTAAACACTGAAGCTTTCTTT,CAWSQVNTEAFF
few,.,TRBV27,TRBJ2-3,TGTGCCAGCAGTTTTCTCTGGCCCGATACGCAGTATTTT,CASSFLWPDTQYF